This is a list of T cell receptor beta chains from one sample in a study of metastatic and nonmetastatic thyroid tumors. TCRdb re-analyzed the PCR reads using MiXCR. The table has under 20,000 clones, 34% seen once. Sequenced sample: tumor tissue. The receptors were sampled from a female donor with papillary thyroid cancer or a benign thyroid nodule (not recorded which). Some clones in this sample may be carry-over from other donors' samples. CDR3s include the opening cysteine and the closing phenylalanine or tryptophan. Fields, in order: CDR3 DNA, CDR3 protein, clone size, D gene, J gene, V gene. The D gene is left open where the match is weak. Not every row has a clone size; where given, it reads once, few, many or a size class.

DNA: TGTGCCAGTAGTAGCTACACTGAAGCTTTCTTT
CDR3: CASSSYTEAFF
size: .
D: .
J: TRBJ1-1
V: TRBV19

DNA: TGTGCCAGCAGTTTAGCGTCGGGCAGGAGCAATCAGCCCCAGCATTTT
CDR3: CASSLASGRSNQPQHF
size: .
D: .
J: TRBJ1-5
V: TRBV12-3/TRBV12-4

DNA: TGTGCCAGCAGCCAAGTTTACTCCGGGGAGCTGTTTTTT
CDR3: CASSQVYSGELFF
size: many
D: .
J: TRBJ2-2
V: TRBV3-1

DNA: TGCGCCAGCAGCCCTAGCGGGAGGACCGCCGAGCAGTACTTC
CDR3: CASSPSGRTAEQYF
size: many
D: TRBD2
J: TRBJ2-7
V: TRBV5-1

DNA: TGCGCCAGCAGCTTTTCGGGGAACTACCCCACCGGGGAGCTGTTTTTT
CDR3: CASSFSGNYPTGELFF
size: medium-sized
D: .
J: TRBJ2-2
V: TRBV5-1

DNA: TGTGCCAGCAGCGTACTACGGGGATCGTACAATGAGCAGTTCTTC
CDR3: CASSVLRGSYNEQFF
size: .
D: .
J: TRBJ2-1
V: TRBV9

DNA: TGTGCCAGCAGCCAAGTGGCTAGCGACTACAATGAGCAGTTCTTC
CDR3: CASSQVASDYNEQFF
size: .
D: .
J: TRBJ2-1
V: TRBV4-2

DNA: TGCAGTGCTAGCAACAAAGGGGGACCCAACACTGAAGCTTTCTTT
CDR3: CSASNKGGPNTEAFF
size: many
D: .
J: TRBJ1-1
V: TRBV20-1

DNA: TGTGCCAGCAGCTCCTACAGGGACCAAGAGACCCAGTACTTC
CDR3: CASSSYRDQETQYF
size: many
D: .
J: TRBJ2-5
V: TRBV7-2

DNA: TGTGCCAGCAGTGACAACGGATACACAGATACGCAGTATTTT
CDR3: CASSDNGYTDTQYF
size: medium-sized
D: .
J: TRBJ2-3
V: TRBV2

DNA: TGTGCCAGCAGCTTAGATCGAGAGCAGCGCCACAATGAGCAGTTCTTC
CDR3: CASSLDREQRHNEQFF
size: medium-sized
D: .
J: TRBJ2-1
V: TRBV11-2

DNA: TGTGCCAGCACTTCCGACAGGCGGTATTCACCCCTCCACTTT
CDR3: CASTSDRRYSPLHF
size: few
D: .
J: TRBJ1-6
V: TRBV27

DNA: TGTGCCAGCAGTGAAGACCGGACAGGGTCCCCCTACAATGAGCAGTTCTTC
CDR3: CASSEDRTGSPYNEQFF
size: .
D: TRBD1
J: TRBJ2-1
V: TRBV2

DNA: TGTGCCAGCAGCTTAGGTAACAGGGGCGTCAGAGATACGCAGTATTTT
CDR3: CASSLGNRGVRDTQYF
size: .
D: TRBD1
J: TRBJ2-3
V: TRBV11-1

DNA: TGTGCCACCAGTGATTTTCAGACAGGGAGGTCAGATACGCAGTATTTT
CDR3: CATSDFQTGRSDTQYF
size: medium-sized
D: .
J: TRBJ2-3
V: TRBV24-1

DNA: TGTGCCAGCAGTTTTGGGGTATCTGGAAACACCATATATTTT
CDR3: CASSFGVSGNTIYF
size: medium-sized
D: .
J: TRBJ1-3
V: TRBV28

DNA: TGCGCCAGCAGCCCAATGACGGCGAGCTCCTACAATGAGCAGTTCTTC
CDR3: CASSPMTASSYNEQFF
size: medium-sized
D: .
J: TRBJ2-1
V: TRBV5-1

DNA: TGCAGTGCCCCTGGAGGACAGAAATTCACAGATACGCAGTATTTT
CDR3: CSAPGGQKFTDTQYF
size: once
D: .
J: TRBJ2-3
V: TRBV20-1

DNA: TGTGCCAGCAGCCGTGACAGGGCTCTTAGCGAGCAGTACTTC
CDR3: CASSRDRALSEQYF
size: .
D: TRBD1
J: TRBJ2-7
V: TRBV12-3/TRBV12-4

DNA: TGTGCCAGCAGTTACTCGATACAGGCCTACAATGAGCAGTTCTTC
CDR3: CASSYSIQAYNEQFF
size: .
D: .
J: TRBJ2-1
V: TRBV6-2/TRBV6-3

DNA: TGTGCCCTCCGAGGACTAGCGAATAATGAGCAGTTCTTC
CDR3: CALRGLANNEQFF
size: .
D: TRBD2
J: TRBJ2-1
V: TRBV6-1

DNA: TGTGCCAGCACTACACGTAACACTGAAGCTTTCTTT
CDR3: CASTTRNTEAFF
size: .
D: .
J: TRBJ1-1
V: TRBV2

DNA: TGTGCCAGCGGTCCCCGGACAGGGGGCTCGCCCCAGCATTTT
CDR3: CASGPRTGGSPQHF
size: many
D: TRBD1
J: TRBJ1-5
V: TRBV28

DNA: TGTGCTAGCAGCTCCAATGACGGGACGAACACCGGGGAGCTGTTTTTT
CDR3: CASSSNDGTNTGELFF
size: many
D: .
J: TRBJ2-2
V: TRBV7-7

DNA: TGTGCCAGCAGTTACCGTCTGAGTGTACCCTGCAATGAGCAGTTCTTC
CDR3: CASSYRLSVPCNEQFF
size: .
D: .
J: TRBJ2-1
V: TRBV2

DNA: TGTGCCAGCAGCCCGGGACTAGCGGGAGGGAGTGGAACCGGGGAGCTGTTTTTT
CDR3: CASSPGLAGGSGTGELFF
size: medium-sized
D: TRBD2
J: TRBJ2-2
V: TRBV7-8

DNA: TGTGCCAGCAGTCTAGCGGGAGGGAAGAATGAGCAGTTCTTC
CDR3: CASSLAGGKNEQFF
size: few
D: TRBD2
J: TRBJ2-1
V: TRBV28

DNA: TGCAGTGCTATCCCAGATGACGCAGATACGCAGTATTTT
CDR3: CSAIPDDADTQYF
size: many
D: .
J: TRBJ2-3
V: TRBV20-1

DNA: TGTGCCAGCAGCGGCGGACAGGGCCCTTATAGCAATCAGCCCCAGCATTTT
CDR3: CASSGGQGPYSNQPQHF
size: .
D: TRBD1
J: TRBJ1-5
V: TRBV7-8

DNA: TGTGCCAGCAGTTTTCGGTCATTTACCACCGGGGAGCTGTTTTTT
CDR3: CASSFRSFTTGELFF
size: many
D: .
J: TRBJ2-2
V: TRBV27

DNA: TGTGCCAGCAGCCAGACAGGGCTGCGAGCTTTCTTT
CDR3: CASSQTGLRAFF
size: .
D: TRBD1
J: TRBJ1-1
V: TRBV6-1

DNA: TGCAGTGCTGGGGACAGGGGGTCAGCCGGGGAGCTGTTTTTT
CDR3: CSAGDRGSAGELFF
size: .
D: TRBD1
J: TRBJ2-2
V: TRBV20-1

DNA: TGTGCCAGTCAAGTCGGAGATACGCAGTATTTT
CDR3: CASQVGDTQYF
size: many
D: .
J: TRBJ2-3
V: TRBV19

DNA: TGTGCCACCCGCTTGACGCGGGACAGGGGAAACGAGCAGTACTTC
CDR3: CATRLTRDRGNEQYF
size: few
D: TRBD1
J: TRBJ2-7
V: TRBV19

DNA: TGCAGTGCTCAGGGACCTTCCTACAATGAGCAGTTCTTC
CDR3: CSAQGPSYNEQFF
size: .
D: .
J: TRBJ2-1
V: TRBV20-1

DNA: TGTGCCAGCAGCCCGGGGCCAGGAGCAGGGGCCAACGTCCTGACTTTC
CDR3: CASSPGPGAGANVLTF
size: .
D: .
J: TRBJ2-6
V: TRBV5-8

DNA: TGTGCCATCAGTGACCCCGACAAGGGCACTGAAGCTTTCTTT
CDR3: CAISDPDKGTEAFF
size: many
D: .
J: TRBJ1-1
V: TRBV10-3

DNA: TGTGCCAGCTCACCGGGCCCCGGGACAGGCCCCAACTATGGCTACACCTTC
CDR3: CASSPGPGTGPNYGYTF
size: .
D: TRBD1
J: TRBJ1-2
V: TRBV18

DNA: TGCAGTGATACCCTCGGTAGCAATCAGCCCCAGCATTTT
CDR3: CSDTLGSNQPQHF
size: .
D: .
J: TRBJ1-5
V: TRBV20-1

DNA: TGTGCCAGCAGCTGGTCTGGAAACACCATAGATTTT
CDR3: CASSWSGNTIDF
size: .
D: .
J: TRBJ1-3
V: TRBV9

DNA: TGTTCCAGCTCCGGACAGGGTTCCAACTACGAGCAGTACTTC
CDR3: CSSSGQGSNYEQYF
size: .
D: TRBD1
J: TRBJ2-7
V: TRBV28

DNA: TGTGCCAGCAGCTTAGGACAGCCCCACCAAGAGACCCAGTACTTC
CDR3: CASSLGQPHQETQYF
size: many
D: .
J: TRBJ2-5
V: TRBV7-9

DNA: TGCAGTGCTAGAGCCATTGGGAGGAGCACAGATACGCAGTATTTT
CDR3: CSARAIGRSTDTQYF
size: many
D: .
J: TRBJ2-3
V: TRBV20-1

DNA: TGTGCCAGCAGGCAGGGGGGGGAGCTGTTTTTT
CDR3: CASRQGGELFF
size: .
D: .
J: TRBJ2-2
V: TRBV2

DNA: TGTGCCAGCAGCTTAGAGACAGAGGGTACCTACAATGAGCAGTTCTTC
CDR3: CASSLETEGTYNEQFF
size: .
D: .
J: TRBJ2-1
V: TRBV11-2

DNA: TGTGCCAGCAGTTTGGGGGCTTACAATGAGCAGTTCTTC
CDR3: CASSLGAYNEQFF
size: many
D: .
J: TRBJ2-1
V: TRBV28

DNA: TGTGCCAGCAGCCCCGGGGGGACCTACGAGCAGTACTTC
CDR3: CASSPGGTYEQYF
size: .
D: TRBD2
J: TRBJ2-7
V: TRBV7-9

DNA: TGTGCCAGCAGCTTATTCGCGGGAGGGCAGGAGACCCAGTACTTC
CDR3: CASSLFAGGQETQYF
size: many
D: TRBD2
J: TRBJ2-5
V: TRBV7-8

DNA: TGCGCCAACAGTGCAACAGGAGGGATCACCGGGGAGCTGTTTTTT
CDR3: CANSATGGITGELFF
size: .
D: .
J: TRBJ2-2
V: TRBV10-1

DNA: TGTGCCAGCAGTTCTGGCGTAGCGGAGAGGGAATACGAGCAGTACTTC
CDR3: CASSSGVAEREYEQYF
size: .
D: .
J: TRBJ2-7
V: TRBV28

DNA: TGCGCCAGCAGCACAACAGGGGTCGGCGCTTATGGCTACACCTTC
CDR3: CASSTTGVGAYGYTF
size: .
D: TRBD1
J: TRBJ1-2
V: TRBV5-1

DNA: TGTGCCAGTACAGGAAGTACTAAAGAGACCCAGTACTTC
CDR3: CASTGSTKETQYF
size: medium-sized
D: .
J: TRBJ2-5
V: TRBV19

DNA: TGCGCCAGCAGCTTGGTTCCAGGAACCTACGAGCAGTACTTC
CDR3: CASSLVPGTYEQYF
size: medium-sized
D: .
J: TRBJ2-7
V: TRBV5-1

DNA: TGTGCCAGCAGTTTAGGGGGACTAGCGGGGATAAACATTCAGTACTTC
CDR3: CASSLGGLAGINIQYF
size: .
D: TRBD2
J: TRBJ2-4
V: TRBV12-3/TRBV12-4

DNA: TGTGCCAGTAGTATAGCCAGCGGCCCTGAAGCTTTCTTT
CDR3: CASSIASGPEAFF
size: many
D: .
J: TRBJ1-1
V: TRBV19